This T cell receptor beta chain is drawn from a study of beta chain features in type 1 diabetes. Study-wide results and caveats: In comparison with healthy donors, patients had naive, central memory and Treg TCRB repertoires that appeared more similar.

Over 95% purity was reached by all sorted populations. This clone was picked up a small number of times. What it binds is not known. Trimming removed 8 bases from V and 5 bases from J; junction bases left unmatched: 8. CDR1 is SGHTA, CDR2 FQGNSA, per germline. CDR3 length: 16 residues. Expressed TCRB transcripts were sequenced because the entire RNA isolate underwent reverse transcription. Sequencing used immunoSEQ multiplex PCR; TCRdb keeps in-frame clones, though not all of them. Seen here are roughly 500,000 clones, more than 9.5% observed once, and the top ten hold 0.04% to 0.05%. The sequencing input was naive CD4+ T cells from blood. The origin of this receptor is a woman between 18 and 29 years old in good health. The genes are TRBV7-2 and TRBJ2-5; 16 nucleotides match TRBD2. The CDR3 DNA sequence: TGTGCCAGCGCCCAGGGACTAGCGGGGGGGCCCGAGACCCAGTACTTC. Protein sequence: CASAQGLAGGPETQYF.